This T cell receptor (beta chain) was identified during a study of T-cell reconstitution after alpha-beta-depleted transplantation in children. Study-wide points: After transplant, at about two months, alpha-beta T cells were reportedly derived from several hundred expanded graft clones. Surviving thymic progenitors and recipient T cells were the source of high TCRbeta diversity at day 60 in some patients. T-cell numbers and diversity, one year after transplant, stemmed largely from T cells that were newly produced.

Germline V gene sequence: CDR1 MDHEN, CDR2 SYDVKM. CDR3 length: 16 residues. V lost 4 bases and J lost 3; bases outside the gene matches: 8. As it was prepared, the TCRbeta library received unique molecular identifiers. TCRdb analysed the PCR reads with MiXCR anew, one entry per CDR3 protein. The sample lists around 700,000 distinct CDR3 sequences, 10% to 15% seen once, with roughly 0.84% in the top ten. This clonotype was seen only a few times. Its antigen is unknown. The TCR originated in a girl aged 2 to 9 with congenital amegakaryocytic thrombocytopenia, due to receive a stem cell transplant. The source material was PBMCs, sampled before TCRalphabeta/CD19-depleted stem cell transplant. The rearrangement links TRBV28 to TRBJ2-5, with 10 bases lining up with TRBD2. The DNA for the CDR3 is TGTGCCAGCAGTTCTAGCGGGGGACACTTAAAAGAGACCCAGTACTTC. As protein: CASSSSGGHLKETQYF.